Following are 11 T cell receptor beta chains from one sample sequenced in a study of metastatic and nonmetastatic thyroid tumors. Thyroid surgery was preceded by no treatment in any patient. TCRdb re-clonotyped the PCR reads via MiXCR. This table has several thousand clones, 25% to 30% appearing once. The sequenced material came from tumor tissue. The receptor set was obtained from a female donor with papillary thyroid cancer or a benign thyroid nodule (not recorded which). Some clones in this sample may be carry-over from other donors' samples.

The chain is built from TRBV11-3 and TRBJ2-7; D not resolved. The CDR3 runs to 13 residues. Per germline, CDR1 SGHNT and CDR2 YENEEA. V dropped 2 bases and J dropped 7 bases, with 12 bases sitting between them. The CDR3 is CASSLSLGGEQYF. For the CDR3, the DNA is TGTGCCAGCAGCTTATCCCTCGGTGGAGAGCAGTACTTC. The whole variable domain, remainder taken from reference TRBV11-3 and TRBJ2-7, is EAGVVQSPRYKIIEKKQPVAFWCNPISGHNTLYWYLQNLGQGPELLIRYENEEAVDDSQLPKDRFSAERLKGVDSTLKIQPAELGDSAVYLCASSLSLGGEQYFGPGTRLTVT.

The sample holds a few counts of this clone. The chain has TRBV28 and TRBJ1-1; D uncertain. This CDR3 is built from 12 residues. V was shortened by 1 base and J by 7 bases, with 7 bases between the two germline ends. The germline CDR1 and CDR2 sequences are MDHEN and SYDVKM. CDR3 protein: CASSLLKSEAFF. The CDR3 nucleotides are TGTGCCAGCAGTTTATTAAAAAGTGAAGCTTTCTTT.

The CDR3 spells CASSHATRGSYNSPLHF. CDR3 bases: TGTGCCAGCAGCCACGCCACAAGGGGTTCCTATAATTCACCCCTCCACTTT. The genes are TRBV6-2 or TRBV6-3 and TRBJ1-6, with a tentative D call TRBD1 (5 bases). Trimming removed 6 bases at V and 1 base at J, with 16 bases between. CDR1 MNHEY and CDR2 SVGEGT come from the germline V gene. The CDR3 is 17 amino acids.

The rearrangement links TRBV4-1 to TRBJ2-7; TRBD1 matches at 10 bases. Germline trimming cut 6 bases from V and 5 bases from J; bases unmatched to any gene: 10. This CDR3 region has 15 residues. Germline-derived CDR1 and CDR2 are MGHRA and YSYEKL. CDR3: CASRGTGVSRNEQYF. The CDR3 coding sequence is TGCGCCAGCAGAGGGACAGGGGTCTCAAGGAACGAGCAGTACTTC.

This clone was detected only a few times. The V and J genes are TRBV27 and TRBJ2-7; TRBD1 matches 8 bases. Trimming at V came to 5 bases and at J to 6 bases, leaving 9 bases not matched to a gene. CDR1 is MNHEY, CDR2 SMNVEV, per germline (reference sequence). The CDR3 loop spans 14 amino acids. The CDR3 nucleotides read TGTGCCAGCAGTGTAGAACAGGGGGTAAGCGAGCAGTACTTC. Encoded protein: CASSVEQGVSEQYF.

The genes are TRBV2 and TRBJ1-2; the D is unclear. V gave up 7 bases and J gave up 4 bases, with 13 bases separating them. The V gene's germline CDR1 is SNHLY and CDR2 FYNNEI. CDR3 length: 13 amino acids. This CDR3 is CASTKGVIYGYTF. The CDR3 DNA reads as TGTGCCAGCACCAAGGGAGTTATCTATGGCTACACCTTC. The full variable domain, in which reference TRBV2 and TRBJ1-2 provide the parts outside the CDR3, is EPEVTQTPSHQVTQMGQEVILRCVPISNHLYFYWYRQILGQKVEFLVSFYNNEISEKSEIFDDQFSVERPDGSNFTLKIRSTKLEDSAMYFCASTKGVIYGYTFGSGTRLTVV.

This clone is a singleton in its sample. The CDR3 here is CATRAPLLENEKLFF. The CDR3 DNA sequence: TGTGCCACCCGGGCCCCACTCCTAGAAAATGAAAAACTGTTTTTT. This chain connects TRBV6-1 to TRBJ1-4; D unresolved. V gave up 10 bases and J gave up 5 bases, with 20 bases separating them. This CDR3 has 15 residues. CDR1 is MNHNS and CDR2 is SASEGT in the germline V gene.

The chain carries TRBV27 and TRBJ1-3, with TRBD1 as a possible D gene (6 bases). CDR3 length: 14 residues. The V gene's germline CDR1 is MNHEY and CDR2 SMNVEV (reference sequence). V dropped 2 bases and J dropped 2 bases, with 7 bases sitting between them. The CDR3 sequence is CASSLAGAGNTIYF. CDR3 in DNA: TGTGCCAGCAGTTTAGCAGGGGCTGGAAACACCATATATTTT.

The chain is built from TRBV3-1 and TRBJ2-3; D is possibly TRBD2 (6 bases). Germline lookup yields CDR1 LGHDT and CDR2 YNNKEL (reference sequence). V was clipped by 0 bases and J by 6 bases, with 19 bases between them. The CDR3 length is 17 residues. The CDR3, as DNA: TGTGCCAGCAGCCAAGATAGTGGCGCGGGGCTCACGGATACGCAGTATTTT. Residues: CASSQDSGAGLTDTQYF.

By its share, this clone is medium-sized (0.01 to 0.1%). The chain combines TRBV20-1 with TRBJ1-5; 9 bases align to TRBD1. Germline V gene sequence: CDR1 DFQATT, CDR2 SNEGSKA (reference sequence). J lost 3 bases, V lost 5 bases, and 11 bases had no gene match. The CDR3 totals 16 residues. CDR3 region: CSAFHPGQGYNQPQHF. In DNA, the CDR3 is TGCAGTGCTTTTCATCCGGGACAGGGTTACAATCAGCCCCAGCATTTT.

The chain has TRBV7-9 and TRBJ2-7; D not certain. CDR3 size: 11 residues. V was trimmed by 3 bases and J by 6 bases, leaving 6 bases between them. Germline V gene data show CDR1 as SEHNR and CDR2 as FQNEAQ (reference sequence). CDR3 in amino acids: CASSFLGEQYF. Written as DNA, the CDR3 is TGTGCCAGCAGCTTCCTAGGCGAGCAGTACTTC.